These T cell receptor beta chains were read from a single sample in a study of blood T cell repertoires in COVID-19. The method was immunoSEQ multiplex PCR; TCRdb's version includes in-frame clones alone and lacks a portion of them. The sample has around 100,000 clones; approximately 86% are singletons. Sequences were obtained from peripheral blood. The receptor set was obtained from a human donor in a cohort sampled during active COVID-19. Each CDR3 is given with its conserved first and last residue. The D gene is left open where the match is weak. Size is omitted from some rows. Given values are once, few, many or a class for expanded clones.

j_gene,d_gene,abundance,len,v_gene,CDR3nt,CDR3aa
TRBJ1-5,TRBD1,many,16,TRBV25-1,TGTGCCAGCAGTGAATCGGGGACAGGGTACGGTCAGCCCCAGCATTTT,CASSESGTGYGQPQHF
TRBJ2-1,TRBD2,NA,16,TRBV7-3,TGTGCCAGCAGCACCTTAAGCGGGAGAGCAAACAATGAGCAGTTCTTC,CASSTLSGRANNEQFF
TRBJ2-3,NA,once,14,TRBV11-2,TGTGCCAGCAGCCACCGGACTCCTTCAGATACGCAGTATTTT,CASSHRTPSDTQYF
TRBJ1-5,NA,NA,15,TRBV5-4,TGTGCCAGCAGCTTTTATCCAGGGAGCAATCAGCCCCAGCATTTT,CASSFYPGSNQPQHF
TRBJ1-1,NA,NA,16,TRBV28,TGTGCCAGCAGCCATCCGGGGGAACTTACGAACACTGAAGCTTTCTTT,CASSHPGELTNTEAFF
TRBJ1-2,NA,NA,14,TRBV12-5,TGTGCTAGTGGTTTGGTACTGGGGGGCTATGGCTACACCTTC,CASGLVLGGYGYTF
TRBJ1-5,TRBD1,once,14,TRBV30,TGTGCCTGGAGCCGGACAGGACGCAGCCAGCCCCAGCATTTT,CAWSRTGRSQPQHF
TRBJ2-2,TRBD1,NA,15,TRBV7-8,TGTGCCAGCAGCTTACAGGGGGCGAACACCGGGGAGCTGTTTTTT,CASSLQGANTGELFF
TRBJ2-7,NA,NA,19,TRBV28,TGTGCCAGCAGTTCTACCAATACCTGGTCACCCGAGGGCACCTACGAGCAGTACTTC,CASSSTNTWSPEGTYEQYF
TRBJ2-7,NA,NA,16,TRBV27,TGTGCCAGCTCCCGTGAGGCGCCTAAGCTCTCCTACGAGCAGTACTTC,CASSREAPKLSYEQYF
TRBJ1-4,TRBD1,NA,17,TRBV7-9,TGTGCCAGCAGCTTAACCATTAAACAGGGGATCAATGAAAAACTGTTTTTT,CASSLTIKQGINEKLFF
TRBJ2-3,TRBD2,NA,20,TRBV7-6,TGTGCCAGCAGCTTCCCCGGGGTAGCGGGAGGGCCCGGTAGCACAGATACGCAGTATTTT,CASSFPGVAGGPGSTDTQYF
TRBJ1-5,TRBD1,NA,15,TRBV3-1/TRBV3-2,TGTGCCAGCAGCCCCAGGACAGGGATAGGACAGCCCCAGCATTTT,CASSPRTGIGQPQHF
TRBJ2-5,NA,NA,14,TRBV5-1,TGCGCCAGCAGCTTACAGGGAATCCAAGAGACCCAGTACTTC,CASSLQGIQETQYF
TRBJ2-5,NA,NA,14,TRBV7-2,TGTGCCAGCAGCTTACAGTTTCCCCCAGAGACCCAGTACTTC,CASSLQFPPETQYF
TRBJ2-7,TRBD2,NA,15,TRBV19,TGTGCCAGTAGTCCACAAGCGGGGAGGGCGTACGAGCAGTACTTC,CASSPQAGRAYEQYF
TRBJ2-1,TRBD2,NA,14,TRBV5-1,TGCGCCAGCAGCTTGGACCTAGCGGCAAGGGAGCAGTTCTTC,CASSLDLAAREQFF
TRBJ2-1,TRBD2,NA,16,TRBV6-1,TGTGCCAGCAGTGGGGGTTGGGCGGGAGTCCACAATGAGCAGTTCTTC,CASSGGWAGVHNEQFF
TRBJ2-3,NA,NA,15,TRBV6-6,TGTGCCAGCAGCCGACAGGGAGGTTCGACAGATACGCAGTATTTT,CASSRQGGSTDTQYF
TRBJ1-1,NA,NA,14,TRBV6-6,TGTGCCAGCAGGGAACGACAGCCACGTCCTGAAGCTTTCTTT,CASRERQPRPEAFF
TRBJ2-3,TRBD2,NA,20,TRBV6-6,TGTGCCAGCAGTCCCCTGGCGGGAGCTCGGGGGGGAGTAGGCACAGATACGCAGTATTTT,CASSPLAGARGGVGTDTQYF
TRBJ1-1,NA,NA,13,TRBV19,TGTGCCAGTGAGTGGGCAGGGAACACTGAAGCTTTCTTT,CASEWAGNTEAFF
TRBJ2-1,NA,NA,12,TRBV7-3,TGTGCCAGCAGCTTAATTTCTGATGAGCAGTTCTTC,CASSLISDEQFF
TRBJ2-7,NA,few,15,TRBV4-1,TGCGCCAGCAGTCTCTCCAGAGGTTTTACCTACGAGCAGTACTTC,CASSLSRGFTYEQYF
TRBJ2-5,TRBD2,NA,16,TRBV19,TGTGCCAGTAGTATTATCGCGGGAGGGCTGGTGGAGACCCAGTACTTC,CASSIIAGGLVETQYF
TRBJ2-2,NA,NA,12,TRBV6-6,TGTGCCAGCAATACGAACACCGGGGAGCTGTTTTTT,CASNTNTGELFF
TRBJ2-7,TRBD2,NA,15,TRBV27,TGTGCCAGCAGTTCTGGGACTAGCGGGAGCAACGAGCAGTACTTC,CASSSGTSGSNEQYF